Following are 3 T cell receptor beta chains from one sample sequenced in a study of blood T cells in healthy people across ages. Primers used in a second PCR of roughly 6 to 11 cycles were a sample-barcoded 5' primer and a J-beta primer mix. TCRdb used MiXCR to reprocess the 5' RACE reads, holding one entry per CDR3 protein. This sample has about 1,400,000 distinct CDR3 sequences, with 59% found just once. Source material: blood. These receptors all stem from a man in his late teens or twenties in good health.

V and J are TRBV20-1 and TRBJ2-5; D is unclear. Germline V gives CDR1 DFQATT, CDR2 SNEGSKA (reference sequence). V lost 5 bases and J lost 2, with 9 bases in between. The CDR3 totals 12 residues. The CDR3 loop is CSAYLGQETQYF. The CDR3, as DNA: TGCAGTGCTTACCTAGGGCAAGAGACCCAGTACTTC.

The chain employs TRBV6-6 and TRBJ1-2, with D possibly TRBD1 on 5 matching bases. Trimming cost V 1 base and J 8 bases, with 14 bases left between them. The CDR3 is 14 amino acids. CDR1 and CDR2 from the germline V gene are MNHNY and SVGAGI (reference sequence). The CDR3: CASSYLGTSNGYTF. CDR3 nucleotides: TGTGCCAGCAGTTACTTAGGGACCTCTAACGGCTACACCTTC.

The chain employs TRBV4-1 and TRBJ2-4; 7 bases line up with TRBD1. The DNA end is more similar to TRBJ2-5, so the J call may be wrong. Germline CDR1 MGHRA, CDR2 YSYEKL. CDR3 length: 16 amino acids. The CDR3 reads CASSHPKGAIGETQYF. CDR3 nucleotides: TGCGCCAGCAGCCATCCTAAGGGGGCGATCGGAGAGACCCAGTACTTC.